One sample yielded the 14 T cell receptor beta chains listed below, sequenced in a study of blood T cell repertoires in COVID-19. The method was immunoSEQ multiplex PCR; TCRdb's version includes in-frame clones alone and lacks a portion of them. The repertoire holds around 250,000 clones, with roughly 89% as singletons. Sequencing input: PBMCs or T cells enriched from blood (not recorded which). The receptors here all came from a young woman who had recovered from COVID-19.

The gene calls are TRBV28 and TRBJ1-5; weak D call: TRBD1 (6 bases). V shed 10 bases and J shed 1 base, with 29 bases lying between them. Per the germline V gene, CDR1 is MDHEN and CDR2 is SYDVKM. The CDR3 runs to 19 residues. The CDR3 is CAILESRGAERSSNQPQHF. The DNA of the CDR3 is TGTGCCATTCTCGAATCCCGGGGGGCAGAGCGTAGCAGCAATCAGCCCCAGCATTTT.

The chain employs TRBV6-5 and TRBJ1-5; tentatively, D is TRBD1 (6 bases). Per germline, CDR1 MNHEY and CDR2 SVGAGI. The CDR3 consists of 13 residues. V was clipped by 7 bases and J by 3 bases, with 10 bases between them. As DNA, the CDR3 is TGTGCCAGCAAGCAGGGGTTCAATCAGCCCCAGCATTTT. Translating gives CASKQGFNQPQHF.

The chain has TRBV15 and TRBJ2-1; D gene ambiguous. CDR1 and CDR2 from the germline V gene are LNHNV and YYDKDF (reference sequence). The CDR3 length is 15 residues. Trimming removed 1 base from V and 0 bases from J, with 7 bases in between. CDR3 sequence reads: CATSRARSSYNEQFF. CDR3 in DNA: TGTGCCACCAGCAGAGCCCGGAGCTCCTACAATGAGCAGTTCTTC.

This chain links TRBV28 with TRBJ2-7, with 8 bases identical to TRBD1. CDR1 is MDHEN and CDR2 is SYDVKM in the germline V gene. This CDR3 has 16 amino acids. V shed 6 bases and J 5 bases; nucleotides not matched to a gene: 15. The CDR3 DNA reads TGTGCCAGCAGCCGGGCAAGGGGCAGGGGGCAAGACGAGCAGTACTTC. This codes for CASSRARGRGQDEQYF.

A note on this clone: Other DNA sequences in this sample translate to the same CDR3. The J gene is TRBJ2-1, the V gene TRBV4-2; tentative D call: TRBD2 (5 bases). Trimming cost V 1 base and J 7 bases, with 5 bases left between them. Germline CDR1 reads LGHNA; CDR2 reads YNFKEQ. The CDR3 is 12 amino acids. As DNA, the CDR3 is TGTGCCAGCAGCCAAGGAGGGAATGAGCAGTTCTTC. Its protein product is CASSQGGNEQFF.

This rearrangement joins TRBV19 to TRBJ1-1, with a weak D call TRBD1 (5 bases). CDR1 and CDR2 from the germline V gene are LNHDA and SQIVND (reference sequence). V lost 7 bases, J lost 4 bases, and 19 bases lay in between. The length of the CDR3 is 15 residues. The CDR3 region is CASTRDSVRGTEAFF. For the CDR3, the DNA is TGTGCCAGTACCAGGGACTCTGTAAGGGGCACTGAAGCTTTCTTT.

The V and J genes are TRBV27 and TRBJ2-7; 12 positions agree with TRBD1. With 3 bases clipped from V and 6 bases from J, the junction kept 9 bases outside the gene matches. The V gene's germline CDR1 is MNHEY and CDR2 SMNVEV (reference sequence). CDR3 length: 16 amino acids. The CDR3 reads CASSFLPGQGAGEQYF. The CDR3 region has the DNA TGTGCCAGCAGTTTCCTCCCGGGACAGGGGGCCGGCGAGCAGTACTTC.

The rearrangement uses TRBV13 and TRBJ1-2; a possible D gene is TRBD1 (6 bases). There are 13 residues in the CDR3. From germline, CDR1 is PRHDT and CDR2 FYEKMQ (reference sequence). Deletions cut 5 bases from V and 7 bases from J, with 14 bases between. The CDR3 bases are TGTGCCAGCAGCCGAAGGGGGGGTAGTGGCTACACCTTC. It is translated as CASSRRGGSGYTF.

This clone was detected only once. Here the CDR3 reads CAISGVRQGVYNEQFF. As DNA, the CDR3 is TGTGCCATCAGTGGCGTTCGCCAGGGGGTCTACAATGAGCAGTTCTTC. The chain has TRBV10-3 and TRBJ2-1; 7 positions match TRBD1. This CDR3 is 16 amino acids long. Germline V lookup: CDR1 ENHRY, CDR2 SYGVKD. J gave up 3 bases and V 4 bases, and 9 bases lay outside the gene matches.

V is TRBV5-6 and J is TRBJ2-2; the match to TRBD2 covers 10 bases. The V gene end was trimmed by 6 bases and the J gene end by 4 bases; junction bases not matched to a gene: 0. Per germline, CDR1 SGHDT and CDR2 YYEEEE. The CDR3 is made up of 13 amino acids. The chain's CDR3 is CASTSGGTGELFF. CDR3 coding DNA: TGTGCCAGCACTAGCGGGGGCACCGGGGAGCTGTTTTTT.

This clone was picked up one time. This chain joins TRBV13 and TRBJ1-1; D call uncertain. V lost 3 bases, J lost 4 bases, and 3 bases lay in between. This CDR3 is 11 amino acids long. Germline CDR1 is PRHDT and CDR2 is FYEKMQ (reference sequence). In DNA form, the CDR3 reads TGTGCCAGCAGCTTCGTCACTGAAGCTTTCTTT. Translating gives CASSFVTEAFF.

This chain uses TRBV19 with TRBJ1-2; 10 bases match TRBD1. This CDR3 is built from 15 residues. Germline V gene sequence: CDR1 LNHDA, CDR2 SQIVND (reference sequence). V was clipped by 10 bases and J by 5 bases; unmatched bases: 13. The CDR3 DNA sequence: TGTGCCACCCGGGGACAGGGGATGGCCCAATATGGCTACACCTTC. Translation: CATRGQGMAQYGYTF.

The chain combines TRBV19 with TRBJ2-7, with 7 positions matching TRBD1. Trimming cost V 9 bases and J 2 bases; bases outside gene matches: 13. CDR3 length: 15 amino acids. Germline assignment: CDR1 LNHDA and CDR2 SQIVND (reference sequence). The CDR3 loop is CASLYRAGGPYEQYF. The CDR3 region has the DNA TGTGCCAGCCTATACCGGGCAGGGGGTCCCTACGAGCAGTACTTC.

V and J are TRBV7-2 and TRBJ1-5; maybe TRBD1 (5 bases). The CDR3 runs to 13 residues. Per germline, CDR1 SGHTA and CDR2 FQGNSA. Trimming shortened V by 6 bases and J by 3 bases, and 9 bases separated the two germline ends. The CDR3: CASRTAFNQPQHF. Written as DNA, the CDR3 is TGTGCCAGCAGGACAGCTTTCAATCAGCCCCAGCATTTT.